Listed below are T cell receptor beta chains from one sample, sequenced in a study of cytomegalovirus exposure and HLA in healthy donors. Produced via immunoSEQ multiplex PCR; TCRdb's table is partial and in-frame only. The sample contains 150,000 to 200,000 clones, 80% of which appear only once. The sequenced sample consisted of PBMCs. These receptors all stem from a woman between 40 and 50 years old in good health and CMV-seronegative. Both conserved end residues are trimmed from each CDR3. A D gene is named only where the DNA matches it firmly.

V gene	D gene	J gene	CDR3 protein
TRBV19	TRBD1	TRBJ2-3	ASSLDRGGTDTQY
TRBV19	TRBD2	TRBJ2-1	ASRGTSAHEQF
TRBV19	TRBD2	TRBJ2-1	ASSIKTSGTTYYNEQF
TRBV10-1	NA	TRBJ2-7	ASSESGGRVDEQY
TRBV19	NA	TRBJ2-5	ASSPGSVGETQY
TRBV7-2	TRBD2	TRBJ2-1	ASRPVSGSSNEQF
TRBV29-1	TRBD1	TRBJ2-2	SATGTGDGELF
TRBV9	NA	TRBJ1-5	ASSVGQGLNQPQH
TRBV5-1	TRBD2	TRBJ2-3	ASSLGGLAGYTDTQY
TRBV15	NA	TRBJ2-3	ATSSSTDTQY
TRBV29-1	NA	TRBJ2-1	SVRPGLYRGEQF